Reported below is one T cell receptor (beta chain). Many counts were recorded for this clonotype. Its recognized antigen is unknown. No base quality information exists; no much larger clone differs at one position. Its CDR3 holds 13 amino acids, cysteine through phenylalanine. Of all the DNA, just the CDR3 is kept, 39 bases in frame from base 1. From a lookup of the germline V gene, CDR1 and CDR2 are MNHEY and SVGAGI. Cut back by 1 base and 6 bases, the V and J ends lie 9 bases apart. These data belong to a study of tumor-infiltrating lymphocytes in primary liver carcinoma (dated by TCRdb to 2017 to 2019). Broadly, across the study: Roughly five patients with histopathologically diagnosed primary liver carcinoma underwent surgical resection in China between November 2015 and early 2016. For each liver tumor, the study sampled five regions along with adjacent normal tissue and blood, and applied TCRbeta repertoire sequencing, expression microarrays and whole-exome sequencing. The five patients, three men and two women aged 30 to 69 years, had hepatocellular carcinoma (four) or combined HCC and intrahepatic cholangiocarcinoma (one). Repertoires from technical replicates were highly reproducible, with mean shared-clone rates around 0.87 and correlation coefficients above 0.95. A total of roughly 35 specimens from 5 patients went through TCRbeta repertoire sequencing, namely 25 tumor regions, 5 adjacent noncancerous liver tissues and 5 peripheral blood samples. The five patients had tumors of stage T1-T3 N0M0, with maximum diameters ranging from 4.2 to 10 cm. Each sample produced roughly 3.5 to 7.13 million productive TCRbeta reads, and read depth showed no significant difference between tissue types.

Using a constant-region primer and ProtoScript II reverse transcriptase, TCRbeta-specific cDNA was reverse-transcribed from roughly 500 ng total RNA. Construction of the TCRbeta libraries relied on three nested rounds of multiplex PCR, following a slightly modified ARM-PCR procedure. Each of the first two PCR rounds ran for nine to ten cycles and used multiplex TRBV1-TRBV30 forward primers together with a Cbeta reverse primer. Sample barcodes and Illumina adapters were added in a final 25-cycle PCR using Deep VentR polymerase. Before sequencing, amplicons of 200-500 bp were purified from gel using a QIAquick gel extraction kit. An Illumina HiSeq 2500 was used to sequence the TCRbeta amplicons, generating 250-bp paired-end reads. Per the original workflow: To recover full CDR3 sequences, reads were quality-trimmed using Trimmomatic v0.33 and paired reads were then merged using FLASH v1.2.11. V, D and J germline segments were assigned to the rearranged TCRbeta sequences using MiGEC v1.2.1b. Clonotype statistics, along with Shannon-Wiener diversity indices, were calculated using VDJtools v1.0.0. Except for diversity analysis, only the 250 most abundant clonotypes of each sample were used in subsequent analyses to reduce sampling bias. TCRdb reran the public reads through fastp at Q25 and MiXCR, keeping productive beta chains. CDR3 protein duplicates are merged, each entry listing the most common genes and DNA. What appears here as the V and J calls and clone size reflects TCRdb's work, not the paper's. Present in this sample are 300,000 to 350,000 distinct CDR3 sequences, 65% of which were seen just once. The ten largest clones take up 5.5% to 8% of the sample.

Study-wide findings and limitations: Because sequencing covered only the TCR beta chain and unpaired alpha chains were not captured, true repertoire diversity is likely underestimated. The top 250 clones made up a significantly larger repertoire fraction in tumors than in blood (p = 0.039). Repertoire overlap was higher between tumor regions (mean around 36%) than tumor-adjacent (roughly 17%) or tumor-blood (14%) pairs, consistent with antigen-driven expansion. Since the samples were bulk and unsorted, there was no way to compare CD4+ and CD8+ T cell repertoires. With just five patients in the study, the authors point out that the findings should be validated in a larger study.

RNA from unsorted whole blood was extracted with TRIzol reagent, and germline DNA was obtained with the DNeasy Blood & Tissue kit. At the time of sampling, the patients had chronic HBV infection and had not received any treatment. Before surgery, four milliliters of peripheral blood were drawn into K2EDTA tubes. The chain is assembled from TRBV6-5 and TRBJ1-2; 5 matching bases give a weak D call of TRBD1. The clonotype was recovered from a man in his forties with primary liver carcinoma and hepatitis B virus infection. Input material: peripheral blood. CDR3 reads: CASSYFGRDGYTF. The sequence in DNA is TGTGCCAGCAGTTACTTCGGCAGGGATGGCTACACCTTC.